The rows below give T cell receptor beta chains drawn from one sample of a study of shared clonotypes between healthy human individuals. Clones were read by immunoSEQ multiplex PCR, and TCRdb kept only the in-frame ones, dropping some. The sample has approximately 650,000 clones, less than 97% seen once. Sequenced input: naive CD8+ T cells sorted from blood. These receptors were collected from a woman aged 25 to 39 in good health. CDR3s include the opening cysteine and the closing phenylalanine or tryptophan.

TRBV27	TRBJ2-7	CATKPMAYSSYEQYF
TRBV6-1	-	CASSENWYYEQYF
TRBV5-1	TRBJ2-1	CASSGSSYNEQFF
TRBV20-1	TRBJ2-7	CSASPLYEQYF
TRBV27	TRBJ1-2	CASSSTGANYGYTF
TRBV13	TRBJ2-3	CASSLLATNTDTQYF
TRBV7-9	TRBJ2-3	CASSRHAQYF
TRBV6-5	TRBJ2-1	CASTADRENYNEQFF
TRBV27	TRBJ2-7	CASSFRQSSYEQYF
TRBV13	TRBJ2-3	CASSPGQGSDTQYF
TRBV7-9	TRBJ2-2	CASSPMGSGSGELFF
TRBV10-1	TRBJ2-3	CASRPSEGYTDTQYF
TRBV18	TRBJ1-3	CASSPPDGLSGNTIYF
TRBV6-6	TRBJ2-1	CASRAGETEQFF
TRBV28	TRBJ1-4	CASSHRLFGKEKLFF
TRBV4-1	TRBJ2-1	CASSQPEGRNEQFF
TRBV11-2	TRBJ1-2	CASKGDGGPDFLGYTF
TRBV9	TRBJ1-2	CASSGGYGYTF
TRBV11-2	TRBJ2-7	CASSLDGESYEQYF
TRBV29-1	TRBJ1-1	CSVESGVGNTEAFF
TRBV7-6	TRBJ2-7	CASSPSPGLAVGEQYF
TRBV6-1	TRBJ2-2	CASSARQGLRAGELFF
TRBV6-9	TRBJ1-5	CARIITNQPQHF
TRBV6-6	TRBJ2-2	CASSPRTGVNTGELFF
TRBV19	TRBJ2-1	CASSWGLASNEQFF
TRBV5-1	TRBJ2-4	CASSSLTGIAKNIQYF
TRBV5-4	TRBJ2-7	CASSEGQARSYEQYF
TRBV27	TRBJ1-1	CASSDPGQHTEAFF
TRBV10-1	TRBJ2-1	CASSESPSLAGGNEQFF
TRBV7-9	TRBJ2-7	CASSWGQVSSYEQYF
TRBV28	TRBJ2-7	CASSSLRDRGYEQCF
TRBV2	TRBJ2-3	CASSELASLTDTQYF
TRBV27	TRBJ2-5	CASSDRSEETQYF
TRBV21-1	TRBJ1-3	CASLGDTSGNTIYF
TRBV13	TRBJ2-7	CASSSKEVSLHEQYF
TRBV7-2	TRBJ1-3	CASSLDQGNTIYF
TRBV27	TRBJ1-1	CASSPTGTNTEAFF
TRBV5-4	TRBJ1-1	CASSTENTEAFF
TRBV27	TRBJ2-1	CASSLAGNPYNEQFF
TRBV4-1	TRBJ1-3	CASSQDIGAGNTIYF
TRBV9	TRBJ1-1	CASSVADINTEAFF
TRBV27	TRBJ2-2	CASSSRTSPGELFF